This is a list of T cell receptor beta chains from one sample in a study of early T cells in non-severe SARS-CoV-2 infection. TCRdb analysed the 5' RACE reads with MiXCR anew, one entry per CDR3 protein. Here the sample spans 60,000 to 75,000 distinct CDR3 sequences, 9% to 10% being singletons. The sequencing here drew on whole blood, taken at baseline. These receptors all stem from an adult who was a healthcare worker with PCR-confirmed SARS-CoV-2 infection or an uninfected control (not recorded which). Both conserved end residues are part of each CDR3. A D gene is named only where the DNA matches it firmly. Clone sizes are given selectively: once, few, many, or a class where the clone is expanded.

cdr3_nt cdr3_aa clone_size d_call v_call cdr3_length j_call
TGTGCCAGCAGGGGACAGGACCGAGTAGCTTTCTTT CASRGQDRVAFF few TRBD1 TRBV25-1 12 TRBJ1-1
TGTGCCAGCAGCCCCGGGACAGGGCACTCCTACGAGCAGTACTTC CASSPGTGHSYEQYF . TRBD1 TRBV7-9 15 TRBJ2-7
TGTGCCATCAGTGAGAGGTGGGAGACGCAGTATTTT CAISERWETQYF . . TRBV10-3 12 TRBJ2-3
TGTGCCAGCAGCTTGTTTGGCAGGAACACTGAAGCTTTCTTT CASSLFGRNTEAFF . . TRBV5-4 14 TRBJ1-1
TGTGCCAGCAGCTTGAGCCGGGACAGGCGCACAGATACGCAGTATTTT CASSLSRDRRTDTQYF few TRBD1 TRBV5-5 16 TRBJ2-3
TGCGCCAGCAGCTTGGGCCAGGGAGGTGGCTACACCTTC CASSLGQGGGYTF many . TRBV5-1 13 TRBJ1-2
TGTGCCAGCCTTACTTGGAAATATAACAATGAGCAGTTCTTC CASLTWKYNNEQFF . . TRBV28 14 TRBJ2-1
TGTGCCAGCAGCCGGGCGACGGGGGCGGGGTACGAGCAGTACTTC CASSRATGAGYEQYF many . TRBV3-1 15 TRBJ2-7
TGCAGTGCTAGAGGGGGAAAAGAGGAAAAACTGTTTTTT CSARGGKEEKLFF . . TRBV20-1 13 TRBJ1-4
TGTGCCAGCATCGGTGGTGAAGGTCTTCGCTACACCTTC CASIGGEGLRYTF many . TRBV27 13 TRBJ1-2
TGCGCCAGCAGCCAAGATACTAGCGGGGGGGATACGCAGTATTTT CASSQDTSGGDTQYF medium-sized TRBD2 TRBV4-3 15 TRBJ2-3
TGCGCCAGCAGCTTGGGAGTAGCTTTGAACACTGAAGCTTTCTTT CASSLGVALNTEAFF . . TRBV5-1 15 TRBJ1-1
TGCAGCGTTGGGGGACTAGCGGGAGAAGAGCAGTACTTC CSVGGLAGEEQYF few TRBD2 TRBV29-1 13 TRBJ2-7
TGTGCCAGCAGTTTATCGTCCCCCAGAGATACGCAGTATTTT CASSLSSPRDTQYF many . TRBV27 14 TRBJ2-3
TGTGCCAGCAGCCTAAATCCTACTTACAACACCGGGGAGCTGTTTTTT CASSLNPTYNTGELFF . . TRBV7-8 16 TRBJ2-2
TGTGCCACCAGTGATCACAGGGACAGCACCGGGGAGCTGTTTTTT CATSDHRDSTGELFF . TRBD1 TRBV24-1 15 TRBJ2-2
TGTGCCAGCACCGACGACAGGCGGGAGTTGACCGGGGAGCTGTTTTTT CASTDDRRELTGELFF many . TRBV12-3/TRBV12-4 16 TRBJ2-2
TGTGCCAGCAGCCAAGACACCAGCCAAGAGACCCAGTACTTC CASSQDTSQETQYF many . TRBV4-2 14 TRBJ2-5
TGCGCCAGCAGCCAAGAAGGAGGACTAGCGGGAGATGAGCAGTTCTTC CASSQEGGLAGDEQFF many TRBD2 TRBV4-3 16 TRBJ2-1
TGTGCCAGCAGCCCAAGGGGATATAGAGCTTTCTTT CASSPRGYRAFF few . TRBV3-1 12 TRBJ1-1
TGTGCCAGCAGCTCGCGACAGGGCCAGTACTTC CASSSRQGQYF . TRBD1 TRBV3-1 11 TRBJ2-7
TGCAGCGCTCCCGACGGGGCTAACTATGGCTACACCTTC CSAPDGANYGYTF few . TRBV29-1 13 TRBJ1-2
TGCAGTGCTAGTAGTACGGCTAGCTCGGGCACCGGGGAGCTGTTTTTT CSASSTASSGTGELFF many . TRBV20-1 16 TRBJ2-2
TGCAGCGTTCAGGGGGATGGCAATCAGCCCCAGCATTTT CSVQGDGNQPQHF many TRBD1 TRBV29-1 13 TRBJ1-5
TGTGCCACCAGTGCGGGCGGTGGCAATCAGCCCCAGCATTTT CATSAGGGNQPQHF many . TRBV24-1 14 TRBJ1-5